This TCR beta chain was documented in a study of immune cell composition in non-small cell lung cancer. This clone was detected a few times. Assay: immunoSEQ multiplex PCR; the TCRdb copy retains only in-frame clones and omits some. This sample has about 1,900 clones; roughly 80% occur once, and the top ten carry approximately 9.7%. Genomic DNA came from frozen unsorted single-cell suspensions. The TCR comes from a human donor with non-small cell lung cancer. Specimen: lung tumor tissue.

The CDR3 region has the DNA TGTGCCATCAGAGATACGGACAGGGGGGATAGAAACACCATATATTTT. Translating gives CAIRDTDRGDRNTIYF. The chain carries TRBV10-3 and TRBJ1-3; 10 positions match TRBD1. The trim removed 6 bases at V and 5 bases at J, leaving 10 bases unmatched. CDR3 size: 16 residues. Germline V lookup: CDR1 ENHRY, CDR2 SYGVKD.